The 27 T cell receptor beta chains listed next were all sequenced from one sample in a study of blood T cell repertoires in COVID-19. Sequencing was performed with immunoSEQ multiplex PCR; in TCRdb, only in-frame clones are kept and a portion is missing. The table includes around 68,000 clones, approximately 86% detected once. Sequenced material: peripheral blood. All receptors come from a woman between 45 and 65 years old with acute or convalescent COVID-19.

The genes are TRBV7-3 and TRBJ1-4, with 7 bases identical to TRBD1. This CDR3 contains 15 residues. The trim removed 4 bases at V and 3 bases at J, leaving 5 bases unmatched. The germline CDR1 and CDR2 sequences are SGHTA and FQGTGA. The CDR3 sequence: CASSSSGQPNEKLFF. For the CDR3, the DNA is TGTGCCAGCAGCTCGTCGGGACAGCCTAATGAAAAACTGTTTTTT.

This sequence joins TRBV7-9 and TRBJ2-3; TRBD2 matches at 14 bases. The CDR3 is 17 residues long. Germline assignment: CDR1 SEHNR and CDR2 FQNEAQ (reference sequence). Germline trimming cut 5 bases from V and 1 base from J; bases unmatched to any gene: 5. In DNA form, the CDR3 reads TGTGCCAGCAGCGAGGGACTAGCGGGAGCCCGCACAGATACGCAGTATTTT. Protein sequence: CASSEGLAGARTDTQYF.

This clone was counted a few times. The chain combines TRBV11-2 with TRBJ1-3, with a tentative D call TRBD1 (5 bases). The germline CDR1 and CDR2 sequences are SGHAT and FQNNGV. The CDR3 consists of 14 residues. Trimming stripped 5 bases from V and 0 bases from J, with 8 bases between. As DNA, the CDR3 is TGTGCCAGCAGCAACAGGATCTCTGGAAACACCATATATTTT. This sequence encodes CASSNRISGNTIYF. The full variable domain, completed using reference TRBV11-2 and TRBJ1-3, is EAGVAQSPRYKIIEKRQSVAFWCNPISGHATLYWYQQILGQGPKLLIQFQNNGVVDDSQLPKDRFSAERLKGVDSTLKIQPAKLEDSAVYLCASSNRISGNTIYFGEGSWLTVV.

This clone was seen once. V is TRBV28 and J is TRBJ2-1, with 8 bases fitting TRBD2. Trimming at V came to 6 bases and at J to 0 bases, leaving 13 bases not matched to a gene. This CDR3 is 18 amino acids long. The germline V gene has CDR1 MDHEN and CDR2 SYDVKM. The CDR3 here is CASRLILAGWSSYNEQFF. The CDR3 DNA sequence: TGTGCCAGCAGACTCATTCTAGCGGGCTGGAGCTCCTACAATGAGCAGTTCTTC.

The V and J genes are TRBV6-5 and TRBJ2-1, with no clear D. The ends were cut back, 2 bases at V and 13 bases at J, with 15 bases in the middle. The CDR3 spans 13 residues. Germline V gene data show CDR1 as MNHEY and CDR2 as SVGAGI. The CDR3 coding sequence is TGTGCCAGCAGTTACACGGCACAACAGATCCAGTTCTTC. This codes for CASSYTAQQIQFF.

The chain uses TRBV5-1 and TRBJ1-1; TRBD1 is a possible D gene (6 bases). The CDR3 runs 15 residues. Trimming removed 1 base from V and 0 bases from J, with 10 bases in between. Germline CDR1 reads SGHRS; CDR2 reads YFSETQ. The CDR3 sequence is CASSLWGQVNTEAFF. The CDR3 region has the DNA TGCGCCAGCAGCTTGTGGGGACAAGTGAACACTGAAGCTTTCTTT.

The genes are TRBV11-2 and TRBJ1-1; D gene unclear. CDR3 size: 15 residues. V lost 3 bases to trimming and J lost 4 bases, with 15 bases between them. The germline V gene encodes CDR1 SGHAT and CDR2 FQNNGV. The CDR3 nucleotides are TGTGCCAGCAGCTTGGTCTCGGGTAGCGGCACTGAAGCTTTCTTT. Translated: CASSLVSGSGTEAFF. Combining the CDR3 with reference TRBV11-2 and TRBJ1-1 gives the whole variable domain EAGVAQSPRYKIIEKRQSVAFWCNPISGHATLYWYQQILGQGPKLLIQFQNNGVVDDSQLPKDRFSAERLKGVDSTLKIQPAKLEDSAVYLCASSLVSGSGTEAFFGQGTRLTVV.

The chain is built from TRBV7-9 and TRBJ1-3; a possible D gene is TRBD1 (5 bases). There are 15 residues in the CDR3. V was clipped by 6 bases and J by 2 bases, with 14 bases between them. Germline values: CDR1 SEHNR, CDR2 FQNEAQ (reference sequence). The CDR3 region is CASRRAGVPGNTIYF. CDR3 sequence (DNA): TGTGCCAGCAGGCGCGCGGGGGTGCCTGGAAACACCATATATTTT. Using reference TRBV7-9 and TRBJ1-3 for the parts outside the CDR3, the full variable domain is DTGVSQNPRHKITKRGQNVTFRCDPISEHNRLYWYRQTLGQGPEFLTYFQNEAQLEKSRLLSDRFSAERPKGSFSTLEIQRTEQGDSAMYLCASRRAGVPGNTIYFGEGSWLTVV.

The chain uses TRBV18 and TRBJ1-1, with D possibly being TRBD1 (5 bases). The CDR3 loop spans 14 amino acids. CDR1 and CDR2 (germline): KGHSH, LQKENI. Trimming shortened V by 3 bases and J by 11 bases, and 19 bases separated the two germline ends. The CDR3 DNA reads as TGTGCCAGCTCACCTGAAGCAACGTCAGGGAGGGCTTTCTTT. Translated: CASSPEATSGRAFF. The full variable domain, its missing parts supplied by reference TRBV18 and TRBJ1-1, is NAGVMQNPRHLVRRRGQEARLRCSPMKGHSHVYWYRQLPEEGLKFMVYLQKENIIDESGMPKERFSAEFPKEGPSILRIQQVVRGDSAAYFCASSPEATSGRAFFGQGTRLTVV.

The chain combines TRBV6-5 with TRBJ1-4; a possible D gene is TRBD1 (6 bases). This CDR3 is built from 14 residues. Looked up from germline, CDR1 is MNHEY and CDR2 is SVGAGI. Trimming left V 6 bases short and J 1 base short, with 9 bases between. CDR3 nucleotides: TGTGCCAGCAGCATGACAGGAACTAATGAAAAACTGTTTTTT. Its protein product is CASSMTGTNEKLFF.

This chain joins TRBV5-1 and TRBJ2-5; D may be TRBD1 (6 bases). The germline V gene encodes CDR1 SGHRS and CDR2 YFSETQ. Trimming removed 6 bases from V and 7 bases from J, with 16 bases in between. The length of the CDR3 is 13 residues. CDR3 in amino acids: CASTRGEQGTQYF. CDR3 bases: TGCGCCAGCACGCGAGGGGAACAGGGGACCCAGTACTTC.

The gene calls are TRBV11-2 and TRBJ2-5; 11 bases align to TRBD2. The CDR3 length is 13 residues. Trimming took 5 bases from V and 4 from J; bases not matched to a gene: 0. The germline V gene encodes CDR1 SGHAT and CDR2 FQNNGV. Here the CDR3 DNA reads TGTGCCAGCAGCGGACTAGCGGGAGAGACCCAGTACTTC. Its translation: CASSGLAGETQYF. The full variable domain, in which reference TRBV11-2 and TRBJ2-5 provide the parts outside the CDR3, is EAGVAQSPRYKIIEKRQSVAFWCNPISGHATLYWYQQILGQGPKLLIQFQNNGVVDDSQLPKDRFSAERLKGVDSTLKIQPAKLEDSAVYLCASSGLAGETQYFGPGTRLLVL.

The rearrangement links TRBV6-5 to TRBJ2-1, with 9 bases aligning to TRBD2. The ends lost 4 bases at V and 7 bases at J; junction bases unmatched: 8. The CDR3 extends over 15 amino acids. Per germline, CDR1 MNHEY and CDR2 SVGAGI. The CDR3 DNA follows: TGTGCCAGCAGTTCCCTTAGCGGGAGACGGAATGAGCAGTTCTTC. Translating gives CASSSLSGRRNEQFF.

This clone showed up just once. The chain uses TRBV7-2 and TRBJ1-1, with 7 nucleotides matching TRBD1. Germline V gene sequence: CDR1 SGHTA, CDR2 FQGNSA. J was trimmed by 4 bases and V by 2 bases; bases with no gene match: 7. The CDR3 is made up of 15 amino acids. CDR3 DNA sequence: TGTGCCAGCAGCTTAACCTGGACAGGAGGCACTGAAGCTTTCTTT. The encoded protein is CASSLTWTGGTEAFF.

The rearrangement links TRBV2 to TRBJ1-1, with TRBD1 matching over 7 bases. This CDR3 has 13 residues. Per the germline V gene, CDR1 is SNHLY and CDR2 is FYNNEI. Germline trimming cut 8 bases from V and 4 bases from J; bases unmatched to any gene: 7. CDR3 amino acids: CASAGGEGTEAFF. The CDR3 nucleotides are TGTGCCAGCGCAGGGGGAGAGGGCACTGAAGCTTTCTTT.

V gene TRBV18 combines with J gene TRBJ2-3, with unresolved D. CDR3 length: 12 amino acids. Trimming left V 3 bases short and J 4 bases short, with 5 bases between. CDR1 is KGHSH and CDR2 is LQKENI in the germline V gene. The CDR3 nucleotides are TGTGCCAGCTCACCGCAGGCAGATACGCAGTATTTT. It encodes CASSPQADTQYF.

The CDR3 bases are TGTGCCAGCAGTTTAGACAGCTACGAGCAGTACTTC. This encodes CASSLDSYEQYF. The chain has TRBV28 and TRBJ2-7; D might be TRBD1 (5 bases). Deletions cut 2 bases from V and 3 bases from J, with 5 bases between. There are 12 residues in the CDR3. Per germline, CDR1 MDHEN and CDR2 SYDVKM.

Here the CDR3 DNA reads TGCGCCAGCAGCTCGGGACTAGCGGGTACCGGGGAGCTGTTTTTT. It codes for CASSSGLAGTGELFF. The chain uses TRBV5-1 and TRBJ2-2, with TRBD2 matching 12 bases. CDR1 and CDR2 from the germline V gene are SGHRS and YFSETQ. The junction had 2 bases not matched to a gene; V was cut back by 3 bases and J by 5 bases. The CDR3 is 15 amino acids. Filled out from reference TRBV5-1 and TRBJ2-2, the complete variable domain reads KAGVTQTPRYLIKTRGQQVTLSCSPISGHRSVSWYQQTPGQGLQFLFEYFSETQRNKGNFPGRFSGRQFSNSRSEMNVSTLELGDSALYLCASSSGLAGTGELFFGEGSRLTVL.

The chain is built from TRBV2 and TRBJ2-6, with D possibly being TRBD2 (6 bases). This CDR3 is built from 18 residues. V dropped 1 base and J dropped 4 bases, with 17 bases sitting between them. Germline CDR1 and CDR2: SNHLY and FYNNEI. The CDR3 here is CASSEGIRRGRGANVLTF. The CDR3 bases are TGTGCCAGCAGTGAAGGCATACGACGGGGGAGAGGGGCCAACGTCCTGACTTTC.

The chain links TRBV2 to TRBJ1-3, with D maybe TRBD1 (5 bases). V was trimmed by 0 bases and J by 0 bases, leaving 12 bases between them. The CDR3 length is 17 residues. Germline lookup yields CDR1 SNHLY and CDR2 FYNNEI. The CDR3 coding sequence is TGTGCCAGCAGTGAAGCAAGTCTGGGGCACTCTGGAAACACCATATATTTT. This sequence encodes CASSEASLGHSGNTIYF.

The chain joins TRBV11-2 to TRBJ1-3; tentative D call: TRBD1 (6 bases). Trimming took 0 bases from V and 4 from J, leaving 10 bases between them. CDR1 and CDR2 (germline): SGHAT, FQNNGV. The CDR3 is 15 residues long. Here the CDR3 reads CASSLDRGGGNTIYF. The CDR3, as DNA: TGTGCCAGCAGCTTAGACAGGGGTGGCGGAAACACCATATATTTT. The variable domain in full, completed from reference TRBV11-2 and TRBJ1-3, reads EAGVAQSPRYKIIEKRQSVAFWCNPISGHATLYWYQQILGQGPKLLIQFQNNGVVDDSQLPKDRFSAERLKGVDSTLKIQPAKLEDSAVYLCASSLDRGGGNTIYFGEGSWLTVV.

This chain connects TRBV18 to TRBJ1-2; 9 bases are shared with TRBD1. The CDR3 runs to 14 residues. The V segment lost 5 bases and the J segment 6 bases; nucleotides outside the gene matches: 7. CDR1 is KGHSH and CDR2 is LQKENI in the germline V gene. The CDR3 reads CASSLRQGEDGYTF. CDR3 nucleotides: TGTGCCAGCTCATTAAGACAGGGGGAGGATGGCTACACCTTC.

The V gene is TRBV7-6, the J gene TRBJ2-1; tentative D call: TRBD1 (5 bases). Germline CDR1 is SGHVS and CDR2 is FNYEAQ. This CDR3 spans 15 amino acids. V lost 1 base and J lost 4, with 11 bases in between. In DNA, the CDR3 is TGTGCCAGCAGCTTAGGGGGCACCTATTACAATGAGCAGTTCTTC. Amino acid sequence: CASSLGGTYYNEQFF.

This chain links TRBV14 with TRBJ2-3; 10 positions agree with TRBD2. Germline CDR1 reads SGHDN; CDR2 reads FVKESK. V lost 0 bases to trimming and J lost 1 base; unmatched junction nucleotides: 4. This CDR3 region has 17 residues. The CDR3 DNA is TGTGCCAGCAGCCAAGATTGGGGGACTAGCGGCACAGATACGCAGTATTTT. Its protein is CASSQDWGTSGTDTQYF.

CDR3 sequence: CASSQGHTTGELFF. The CDR3 DNA reads TGTGCCAGCAGCCAGGGGCACACCACCGGGGAGCTGTTTTTT. This chain uses TRBV7-2 with TRBJ2-2; possible D gene TRBD1, 6 bases. V lost 5 bases to trimming and J lost 4 bases, with 11 bases between them. Germline loops: CDR1 SGHTA, CDR2 FQGNSA. The CDR3 has 14 residues.

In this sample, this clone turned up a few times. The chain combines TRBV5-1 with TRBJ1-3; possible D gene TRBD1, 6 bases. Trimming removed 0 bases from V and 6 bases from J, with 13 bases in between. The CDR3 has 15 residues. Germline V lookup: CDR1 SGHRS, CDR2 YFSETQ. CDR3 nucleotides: TGCGCCAGCAGCTTGGGTGCGGGGGGCGAAAACACCATATATTTT. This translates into CASSLGAGGENTIYF.

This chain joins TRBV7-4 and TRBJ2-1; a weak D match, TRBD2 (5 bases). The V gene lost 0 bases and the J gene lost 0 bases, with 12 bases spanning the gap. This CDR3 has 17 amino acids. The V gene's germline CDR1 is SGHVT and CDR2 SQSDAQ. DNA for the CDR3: TGTGCCAGCAGCTTAGCACCGGGAACAAGCTCCTACAATGAGCAGTTCTTC. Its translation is CASSLAPGTSSYNEQFF.